Given below is one T cell receptor (beta chain) in context. This receptor's antigen is unknown. No clone much larger than this one lies a single base away; base qualities are absent. These data belong to a study of esophageal squamous cell carcinoma under preoperative chemotherapy (dated by TCRdb to 2016 to 2019). Looking at the study overall: Both tumor-infiltrating lymphocytes and peripheral blood T cells had their TCR repertoires profiled in the study. The study assessed how paclitaxel-nedaplatin chemotherapy affected T-cell receptor repertoires in patients with esophageal squamous cell carcinoma. Five patients with primary esophageal squamous cell carcinoma were included in the cohort. Repertoires from samples taken before paclitaxel-nedaplatin therapy were compared with repertoires from samples taken after paclitaxel-nedaplatin therapy.

In the germline V gene, CDR1 corresponds to MNHNS and CDR2 to SASEGT. Reading from cysteine to phenylalanine, the CDR3 counts 14 amino acids. Only the CDR3 part of the read is kept: 42 bases, read in frame from the first base. The intended sense of this specimen's time point label: after preoperative PTX-NDP chemotherapy. Before surgery, patients were given paclitaxel-nedaplatin as preoperative chemotherapy. Libraries were prepared through PCR. TCRdb lists the instrument as HiSeq X Ten. TCR repertoires were characterized by high-throughput sequencing. The public reads were reprocessed in TCRdb via fastp at Q25 and MiXCR, keeping in-frame beta chains. One record per CDR3 amino acid sequence lists the most common genes and DNA. The sample table records 15,000 to 20,000 distinct CDR3 sequences; about half of these occur just once. The ten largest clones capture approximately 28% of the sample. Paper-wide results and their limitations: Immediate and substantial changes in clonotype frequency were induced by paclitaxel-nedaplatin therapy, and contraction rather than amplification was more likely to be observed among abundant clones. Tumor-infiltrating lymphocytes after treatment appeared to come partly from peripheral T cells migrating into the tumor, rather than solely from local clonal changes. After chemotherapy, peripheral T cells showed a significant rise in TCR diversity, whereas tumor-infiltrating lymphocytes did not. The cohort was small, with only 5 or 6 patients with esophageal squamous cell carcinoma analyzed.

The chain is encoded by TRBV6-1 joined to TRBJ2-2, with a weak D call of TRBD2 (6 bases match). The DNA end is more similar to TRBJ2-3, so the J call may be wrong. Sampling was done from a patient given preoperative chemotherapy. The receptor was derived from a human donor with esophageal squamous cell carcinoma. The donor label of this sample is uncertain. The CDR3 protein sequence reads: CASSLGLNTDAQYF. The DNA reads as follows: TGTGCCAGCAGCCTGGGACTCAACACCGATGCGCAGTATTTT.